Listed below are T cell receptor beta chains from one sample, sequenced in a study of cytomegalovirus exposure and HLA in healthy donors. Measured with immunoSEQ multiplex PCR; TCRdb has only the in-frame clones, and not every one. In the table there are around 110,000 clones, under 85% of which are singletons. Sequencing was performed on PBMCs. The receptors were gathered from a woman aged 18-29 years in good health and CMV-seronegative. Both conserved end residues are part of each CDR3. The D gene is left open where the match is weak. Rows give clone size only sometimes, using once, few, many, or a class for an expanded clone.

v_call,clone_size,j_call,d_call,cdr3_length,cdr3_nt,cdr3_aa
TRBV7-9,NA,TRBJ2-7,NA,13,TGTGCCAGCAGCTTAGGCCCAGAATACGAGCAGTACTTC,CASSLGPEYEQYF
TRBV30,NA,TRBJ2-7,NA,13,TGTGCCTGGAGTTGGGGACACTCCTACGAGCAGTACTTC,CAWSWGHSYEQYF
TRBV15,once,TRBJ2-3,TRBD1,18,TGTGCCACCAGCAGAGAAATTTTTTGGGACAGCAGCACAGATACGCAGTATTTT,CATSREIFWDSSTDTQYF
TRBV10-3,NA,TRBJ1-1,NA,12,TGTGCCATCGGCAAATTCGACACTGAAGCTTTCTTT,CAIGKFDTEAFF
TRBV6-5,NA,TRBJ2-7,NA,15,TGTGCCAGCAGTTACAATGGACAGCTATCCTACGAGCAGTACTTC,CASSYNGQLSYEQYF
TRBV6-1,few,TRBJ2-3,TRBD2,14,TGTGCCAGCAGTGTTAGCGGGGGGAGGAATACGCAGTATTTT,CASSVSGGRNTQYF
TRBV9,medium-sized,TRBJ2-1,NA,15,TGTGCCAGCAGCGTAGCACAGAGCTCCTACAATGAGCAGTTCTTC,CASSVAQSSYNEQFF
TRBV29-1,NA,TRBJ2-1,NA,14,TGCAGCGTTGCCTCCGCGAGCTCCTACAATGAGCAGTTCTTC,CSVASASSYNEQFF
TRBV30,NA,TRBJ1-3,NA,14,TGTGCCTGGGGAGCAACGAGCTCTGGAAACACCATATATTTT,CAWGATSSGNTIYF
TRBV27,NA,TRBJ2-7,TRBD1,15,TGTGCCAGCAGTTTGTCTAGGCAAGGGGGCAACGAGCAGTACTTC,CASSLSRQGGNEQYF
TRBV5-4,NA,TRBJ1-3,NA,14,TGTGCCAGCTCCCGAAGCGGCACCAGAAACACCATATATTTT,CASSRSGTRNTIYF
TRBV27,few,TRBJ2-1,TRBD2,15,TGTGCCAGCAGTTGGGGACTAGCGGGTTTCAATGAGCAGTTCTTC,CASSWGLAGFNEQFF
TRBV7-9,NA,TRBJ1-4,TRBD1,14,TGTGCCAGCAGCATACAGGGGGGAAATGAAAAACTGTTTTTT,CASSIQGGNEKLFF
TRBV5-1,NA,TRBJ2-1,TRBD2,14,TGCGCCAGCAGCTTAATAGCGGGGGGTAGTGAGCAGTTCTTC,CASSLIAGGSEQFF
TRBV4-1,NA,TRBJ2-3,NA,15,TGCGCCAGCAGCCGCGACTTCGGTGGCACAGATACGCAGTATTTT,CASSRDFGGTDTQYF
TRBV29-1,NA,TRBJ1-1,NA,11,TGCAGCGTTCCTCTGGGGCCTGAAGCTTTCTTT,CSVPLGPEAFF
TRBV5-1,NA,TRBJ1-1,NA,15,TGCGCCAGCAGCCCCCTCCAGGGAAGTAGAACTGAAGCTTTCTTT,CASSPLQGSRTEAFF
TRBV5-8,many,TRBJ1-1,TRBD1,16,TGTGCCAGCAGCCCCGGACAGGGCCAGGCGAACACTGAAGCTTTCTTT,CASSPGQGQANTEAFF
TRBV5-6,NA,TRBJ1-2,NA,15,TGTGCCAGCAGCCTAGACCCGAGAGCTAACTATGGCTACACCTTC,CASSLDPRANYGYTF
TRBV5-4,NA,TRBJ1-4,TRBD1,13,TGTGCCAGCTCCGGACAGGGCAATGAAAAACTGTTTTTT,CASSGQGNEKLFF
TRBV30,few,TRBJ1-2,NA,12,TGTGCCTGGAGTGTAGTAGAGAATAGCTACACCTTC,CAWSVVENSYTF
TRBV27,NA,TRBJ1-2,NA,14,TGTGCCAGCAGTTTTGGCAGGGATTTGAATGGCTACACCTTC,CASSFGRDLNGYTF
TRBV6-5,NA,TRBJ2-4,NA,15,TGTGCCAGCAGTTCCGAGAGGCAGGGTGTAAACATTCAGTACTTC,CASSSERQGVNIQYF
TRBV10-3,NA,TRBJ1-2,TRBD1,15,TGTGCCATCAGTGTGGGACAGACCGTTGGGTATGGCTACACCTTC,CAISVGQTVGYGYTF
TRBV30,NA,TRBJ2-7,NA,14,TGTGCCTGCTTCTCAGGGCAGCCGTCCTACGAGCAGTACTTC,CACFSGQPSYEQYF
TRBV7-2,NA,TRBJ2-1,TRBD2,15,TGTGCCAGCAGCCTTAGCGGGGGGGCGTACAATGAGCAGTTCTTC,CASSLSGGAYNEQFF
TRBV5-4,few,TRBJ1-6,TRBD1,16,TGTGCCAGCAGCTTCGGGGGGACAGGAGCCAATTCACCCCTCCACTTT,CASSFGGTGANSPLHF
TRBV7-9,NA,TRBJ1-3,NA,13,TGTGCCAGCAGCTCCCAAATTGGAAACACCATATATTTT,CASSSQIGNTIYF
TRBV28,NA,TRBJ1-1,NA,15,TGTGCCAGCAGTCTCGCCAAGGGGTGCTACACTGAAGCTTTCTTT,CASSLAKGCYTEAFF
TRBV9,NA,TRBJ2-2,NA,16,TGTGCCAGCAGCGTCGGGGGGCCCGGGGACACCGGGGAGCTGTTTTTT,CASSVGGPGDTGELFF